This T cell receptor (beta chain) is drawn from a study of T cells after yellow fever vaccination. About the research overall: Preparation of the low-cell-number fractions used SMART-Seq v4 Ultra Low Input. Study-wide results and caveats: The secondary response peaked faster, at day 5 versus 15, but was weaker.

Via MiXCR, TCRdb re-called the 5' RACE reads, giving one row per CDR3 protein. In the table there are some 320,000 distinct CDR3 sequences, roughly a tenth of which are singletons. This clonotype was detected only a few times. Its target is unknown. V lost 5 bases to trimming and J lost 6 bases; unmatched junction nucleotides: 12. CDR1 and CDR2 from the germline V gene are SGHVS and FQNEAQ. The CDR3 has 16 amino acids. This receptor was identified in a man aged 18 to 30 who received the YFV17D yellow fever vaccine. J is TRBJ2-3 and V is TRBV7-8, with TRBD2 identical over 9 bases. The source material was CD4+ T cells sorted from PBMCs, sampled 45 days after the yellow fever booster vaccination. The CDR3 is CASSPGEAGGWDTQYF. CDR3 coding DNA: TGTGCCAGCAGCCCGGGGGAGGCGGGGGGGTGGGATACGCAGTATTTT.